A single TCR beta chain is shown here with its context. This entry is derived from a study of blood T cell repertoires in COVID-19. Study summary: Acute and convalescent COVID-19 specimens originated in the United States, Italy and Spain. T cells, B-cell-depleted T cells, or PBMCs provided the cDNA or gDNA that served as material.

Per the original methods: Cell counts per sample came from amplifying reference gene primers. TCRdb's copy holds only in-frame clones and misses some; the assay was immunoSEQ multiplex PCR. V and J calls and clone size come straight from that table; D and trimming were deduced from the DNA. In the table there are tens of thousands of clones, roughly 89% of which are singletons. Germline values: CDR1 MNHEY, CDR2 SVGAGI. CDR3 length: 12 amino acids. The V and J ends lost 6 bases and 3 bases, in that order; junction bases with no gene match: 1. The V and J genes are TRBV6-5 and TRBJ2-7, with 8 nucleotides matching TRBD1. This receptor was taken from a human donor in a cohort sampled during active COVID-19. Sequencing was performed on peripheral blood. The CDR3 here is CASRGTGYEQYF. Here the CDR3 DNA reads TGTGCCAGCAGAGGGACAGGCTACGAGCAGTACTTC.